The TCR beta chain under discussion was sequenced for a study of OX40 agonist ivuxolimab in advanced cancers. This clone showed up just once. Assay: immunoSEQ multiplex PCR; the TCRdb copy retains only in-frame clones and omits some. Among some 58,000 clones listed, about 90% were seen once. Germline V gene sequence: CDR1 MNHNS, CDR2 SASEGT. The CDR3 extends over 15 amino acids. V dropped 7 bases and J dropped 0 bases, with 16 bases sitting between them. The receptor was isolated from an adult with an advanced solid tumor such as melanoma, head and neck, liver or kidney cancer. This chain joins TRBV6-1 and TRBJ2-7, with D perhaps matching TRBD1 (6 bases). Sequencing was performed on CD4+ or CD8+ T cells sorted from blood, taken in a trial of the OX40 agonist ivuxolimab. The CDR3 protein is CASTRTVPSSYEQYF. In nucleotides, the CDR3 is TGTGCCAGCACTAGGACAGTCCCGAGCTCCTACGAGCAGTACTTC.